One TCR beta chain is described in this entry. This entry is derived from a study of control samples from healthy donors and cancer patients. This CDR3 region has 12 residues. Trimming left V 3 bases short and J 3 bases short, with 7 bases between. CDR1 is SGDLS and CDR2 is YYNGEE in the germline V gene. The table came from immunoSEQ multiplex PCR; TCRdb's copy has only in-frame clones and leaves some out. This sample carries over 75,000 clones, around four fifths of them seen once, and the ten largest clones take approximately 19%. What was sequenced was blood. The TCR originated in a young man in good health. The V and J genes are TRBV9 and TRBJ2-7; maybe TRBD1 (5 bases). CDR3 sequence: CASSADSYEQYF. The CDR3 nucleotides read TGTGCCAGCAGCGCCGACAGCTACGAGCAGTACTTC. The whole variable domain, remainder taken from reference TRBV9 and TRBJ2-7, is DSGVTQTPKHLITATGQRVTLRCSPRSGDLSVYWYQQSLDQGLQFLIQYYNGEERAKGNILERFSAQQFPDLHSELNLSSLELGDSALYFCASSADSYEQYFGPGTRLTVT.